Each of the 18 T cell receptor beta chains below was sequenced from the same sample in a study of T-cell memory formation after mild COVID-19. TCRdb re-called the 5' RACE reads through MiXCR, storing one row per CDR3 protein. The sample yields around 250,000 distinct CDR3 sequences, less than 20% seen once. Sequencing input: PBMCs or a T cell subset sorted from them (not recorded which). The source of these receptors is an adult woman who had mild COVID-19 (a few samples of this study predate the infection). Cell type and time point are not known.

This sequence joins TRBV5-1 and TRBJ2-2; 7 bases line up with TRBD2. V was pared by 0 bases and J by 0 bases, with 2 bases of the junction left unmatched. This CDR3 spans 16 amino acids. The germline CDR1 and CDR2 sequences are SGHRS and YFSETQ. The chain's CDR3 is CASSLEAGTNTGELFF. The CDR3 coding sequence is TGCGCCAGCAGCTTGGAAGCGGGGACGAACACCGGGGAGCTGTTTTTT.

This clonotype was seen a few times. The genes are TRBV12-3 or TRBV12-4 and TRBJ1-3; D might be TRBD1 (5 bases). This CDR3 is built from 15 residues. The V end was cut by 7 bases, the J end by 0 bases, with 13 bases between. The CDR3 loop is CASTRGMNSGNTIYF. In DNA, the CDR3 is TGTGCCAGCACGAGGGGTATGAACTCTGGAAACACCATATATTTT.

This clonotype was seen more than once but under ten times. The genes are TRBV6-5 and TRBJ2-1; D not resolved. Germline CDR1 is MNHEY and CDR2 is SVGAGI. The CDR3 is made up of 13 amino acids. The ends were cut back, 4 bases at V and 5 bases at J, with 9 bases in the middle. The CDR3 region has the DNA TGTGCCAGCAGTTTACCATCGAACAATGAGCAGTTCTTC. Protein product: CASSLPSNNEQFF.

This clonotype turned up a few times. The chain uses TRBV18 and TRBJ2-3; 9 bases fit TRBD2. This CDR3 has 15 residues. Per germline, CDR1 KGHSH and CDR2 LQKENI. J gave up 5 bases and V 0 bases, and 3 bases lay outside the gene matches. This CDR3 reads CASSPPGLAKDTQYF. The CDR3 nucleotides are TGTGCCAGCTCACCACCGGGACTAGCCAAAGATACGCAGTATTTT.

J is TRBJ1-2 and V is TRBV27, with 8 bases identical to TRBD1. There are 16 residues in the CDR3. The ends lost 4 bases at V and 11 bases at J; junction bases unmatched: 18. Per germline, CDR1 MNHEY and CDR2 SMNVEV (reference sequence). The CDR3 DNA reads as TGTGCCAGCAGTTCTTCCTTGAATCCCGGGACAGGCTCGTACACCTTC. Protein: CASSSSLNPGTGSYTF.

This clonotype appeared a few times. The chain couples TRBV7-3 to TRBJ2-5, with D perhaps being TRBD1 or TRBD2 (5 bases each). CDR3 size: 13 residues. CDR1 and CDR2 from the germline V gene are SGHTA and FQGTGA. Trimming shortened V by 6 bases and J by 5 bases, and 13 bases separated the two germline ends. The CDR3 reads CASSLGTGETQYF. The CDR3 coding sequence is TGTGCCAGCAGTTTAGGGACCGGGGAGACCCAGTACTTC.

V is TRBV10-3 and J is TRBJ1-1; D may be TRBD1 (5 bases). Germline V gives CDR1 ENHRY, CDR2 SYGVKD. V lost 0 bases and J lost 4, with 12 bases in between. This CDR3 is built from 15 residues. The CDR3, as DNA: TGTGCCATCAGTGAGTCGTCAGGGATTCGCACTGAAGCTTTCTTT. Translation gives CAISESSGIRTEAFF.

In this sample, this clonotype turned up many times. The V and J genes are TRBV27 and TRBJ1-4, with D unclear. The germline CDR1 and CDR2 sequences are MNHEY and SMNVEV (reference sequence). V was pared by 6 bases and J by 10 bases, with 18 bases between. CDR3 length equals 14 residues. CDR3 amino acids: CASRPTGDMGKLFF. DNA of the CDR3: TGTGCCAGCAGACCGACCGGGGATATGGGAAAACTGTTTTTT.

The chain has TRBV6-5 and TRBJ1-2; 9 nucleotides agree with TRBD1. Germline trimming cut 5 bases from V and 8 bases from J; bases unmatched to any gene: 6. The CDR3 sequence is 13 residues long. Germline CDR1 reads MNHEY; CDR2 reads SVGAGI. The CDR3 DNA reads as TGTGCCAGCAGTAAACAGGGGGCTGGAGGCTACACCTTC. Encoded protein: CASSKQGAGGYTF.

This clonotype was seen ten or more times. The chain is built from TRBV11-2 and TRBJ2-2; 9 positions agree with TRBD2. The germline gives CDR1 SGHAT, CDR2 FQNNGV. The CDR3 spans 15 residues. V gave up 3 bases and J gave up 4 bases; unmatched junction bases: 3. The CDR3 loop reads CASSLGGGATGELFF. The CDR3 region has the DNA TGTGCCAGCAGCTTGGGCGGGGGGGCCACCGGGGAGCTGTTTTTT.

The chain employs TRBV15 and TRBJ1-2; D uncertain. The CDR3 covers 15 residues. The V and J ends lost 0 bases and 4 bases respectively, with 12 bases between them. Germline V lookup: CDR1 LNHNV, CDR2 YYDKDF (reference sequence). This chain's CDR3 is CATSRDRGFAYGYTF. The CDR3, as DNA: TGTGCCACCAGCAGAGATCGTGGGTTTGCCTATGGCTACACCTTC.

This clonotype turned up a few times. The chain uses TRBV11-1 and TRBJ2-5; maybe TRBD1 (6 bases). CDR3 length equals 15 residues. V lost 2 bases and J lost 2, with 12 bases in between. In germline, CDR1 is SGHAT, CDR2 FQDESV (reference sequence). The CDR3, as DNA: TGTGCCAGCAGCTTAACAGGGAGACCTCAAGAGACCCAGTACTTC. This sequence encodes CASSLTGRPQETQYF.

At least ten counts were recorded for this clonotype. This CDR3 reads CASSLLAGSYNEQFF. In nucleotides, the CDR3 is TGCGCCAGCAGCTTACTAGCGGGAAGCTACAATGAGCAGTTCTTC. The J gene is TRBJ2-1, the V gene TRBV5-1; 10 bases are shared with TRBD2. V was pared by 2 bases and J by 3 bases, with 2 bases of the junction left unmatched. This CDR3 region has 15 residues. Per the germline V gene, CDR1 is SGHRS and CDR2 is YFSETQ.

This clonotype is a singleton in its sample. V is TRBV4-2 and J is TRBJ2-3; 9 bases line up with TRBD1. The CDR3 spans 14 residues. Germline V gene data show CDR1 as LGHNA and CDR2 as YNFKEQ. The V and J ends lost 8 bases and 0 bases, in that order; junction bases with no gene match: 3. The CDR3 spells CASRGTGSTDTQYF. The DNA for the CDR3 is TGTGCCAGCCGTGGGACAGGGAGCACAGATACGCAGTATTTT.

The chain employs TRBV18 and TRBJ2-3, with 11 nucleotides matching TRBD2. CDR1 and CDR2 from the germline V gene are KGHSH and LQKENI. The CDR3 is made up of 17 amino acids. V lost 0 bases, J lost 4 bases, and 6 bases stayed unmatched. CDR3 DNA sequence: TGTGCCAGCTCACCACCTGTGACTAGCGGGAAGGCAGATACGCAGTATTTT. Its translation: CASSPPVTSGKADTQYF.

The chain joins TRBV19 to TRBJ2-7; TRBD1 is a possible D gene (5 bases). V lost 5 bases, J lost 1 base, and 12 bases lay in between. CDR3 size: 14 residues. Germline CDR1 is LNHDA and CDR2 is SQIVND (reference sequence). The CDR3 sequence: CASSVTAGSYEQYF. The CDR3 DNA reads TGTGCCAGTAGTGTGACAGCAGGATCCTACGAGCAGTACTTC.

The chain uses TRBV15 and TRBJ2-4; the D is unclear. V shed 0 bases and J shed 0 bases, with 6 bases lying between them. The germline gives CDR1 LNHNV, CDR2 YYDKDF (reference sequence). This CDR3 comprises 15 residues. The CDR3 DNA reads as TGTGCCACCAGCAGAGAGGCCCTAGCCAAAAACATTCAGTACTTC. Translated, it gives CATSREALAKNIQYF.

This clonotype showed up just a few times. V is TRBV20-1 and J is TRBJ2-7, with a tentative D call TRBD1 (5 bases). Germline CDR1 DFQATT, CDR2 SNEGSKA (reference sequence). V was clipped by 2 bases and J by 2 bases, with 10 bases between them. This CDR3 comprises 13 residues. DNA of the CDR3: TGCAGTGCTAGACAGGGTCTCGCCTACGAGCAGTACTTC. Its protein product is CSARQGLAYEQYF.